This T cell receptor (beta chain) appears in the sequencing data of a study of blood T cell repertoires in COVID-19. In the study overall: The United States, Italy and Spain provided the acute and convalescent COVID-19 samples. T cells, B-cell-depleted T cells, or PBMCs provided the cDNA or gDNA that served as material.

Germline values: CDR1 SGHNT, CDR2 YYREEE (reference sequence). The CDR3 sequence is 15 residues long. Trimming took 4 bases from V and 0 from J; bases not matched to a gene: 3. This clone occurred once. In the original analysis: Using reference gene primer amplification, nucleated cell counts were estimated. Only in-frame clones appear in the TCRdb table, and some are missing; sequencing was by immunoSEQ multiplex PCR. V, J and clone size are those of that table, while D and trimming were read from the DNA. The table lists some 79,000 clones, approximately 90% of them singletons. V usage is TRBV5-4 and J usage is TRBJ1-4; 7 bases map to TRBD1. The material sequenced was peripheral blood. The source is a man in his sixties or seventies with active or convalescent COVID-19. This chain's CDR3 is CASSPRGTTNEKLFF. CDR3 coding DNA: TGTGCCAGCAGCCCCAGGGGGACAACTAATGAAAAACTGTTTTTT.